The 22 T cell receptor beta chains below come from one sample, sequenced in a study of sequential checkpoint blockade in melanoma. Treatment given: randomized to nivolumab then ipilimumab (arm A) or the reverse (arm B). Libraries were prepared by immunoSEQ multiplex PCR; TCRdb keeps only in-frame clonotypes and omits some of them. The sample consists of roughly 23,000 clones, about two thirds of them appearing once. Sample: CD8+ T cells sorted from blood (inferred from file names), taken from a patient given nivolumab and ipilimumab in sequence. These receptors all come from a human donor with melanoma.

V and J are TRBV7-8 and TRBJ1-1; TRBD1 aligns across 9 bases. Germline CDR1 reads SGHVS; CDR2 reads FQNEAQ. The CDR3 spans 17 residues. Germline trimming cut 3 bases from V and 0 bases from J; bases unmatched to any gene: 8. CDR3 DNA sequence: TGTGCCAGCAGCTTTCGAGAGGGGACAGGGATGAACACTGAAGCTTTCTTT. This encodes CASSFREGTGMNTEAFF.

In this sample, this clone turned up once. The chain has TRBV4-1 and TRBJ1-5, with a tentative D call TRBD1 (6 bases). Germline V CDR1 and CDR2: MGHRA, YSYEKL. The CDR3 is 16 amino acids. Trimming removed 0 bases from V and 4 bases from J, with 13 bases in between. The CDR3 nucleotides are TGCGCCAGCAGCCAAGATGGGGGCGAGGTAAATCAGCCCCAGCATTTT. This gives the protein CASSQDGGEVNQPQHF.

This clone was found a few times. The CDR3 region is CASSPAGPLSYGYTF. CDR3 nucleotide sequence: TGTGCCAGCAGCCCGGCGGGGCCCCTCTCCTATGGCTACACCTTC. The chain couples TRBV14 to TRBJ1-2; possible D gene TRBD1, 5 bases. V lost 4 bases and J 4 bases, leaving 16 bases between the germline ends. The CDR3 sequence is 15 residues long. The germline V gene encodes CDR1 SGHDN and CDR2 FVKESK.

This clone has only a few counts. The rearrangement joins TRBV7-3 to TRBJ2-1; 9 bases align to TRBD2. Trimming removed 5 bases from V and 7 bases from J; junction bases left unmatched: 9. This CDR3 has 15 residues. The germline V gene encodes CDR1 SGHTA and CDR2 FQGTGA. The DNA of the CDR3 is TGTGCCAGCAGCACAGCGGGGGGAGTATTTAATGAGCAGTTCTTC. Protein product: CASSTAGGVFNEQFF.

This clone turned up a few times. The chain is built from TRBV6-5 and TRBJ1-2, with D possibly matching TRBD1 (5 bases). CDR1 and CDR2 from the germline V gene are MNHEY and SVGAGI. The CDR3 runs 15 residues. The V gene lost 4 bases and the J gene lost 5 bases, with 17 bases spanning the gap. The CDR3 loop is CASSSPETEAYGYTF. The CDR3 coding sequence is TGTGCCAGCAGTTCTCCAGAGACAGAAGCGTATGGCTACACCTTC.

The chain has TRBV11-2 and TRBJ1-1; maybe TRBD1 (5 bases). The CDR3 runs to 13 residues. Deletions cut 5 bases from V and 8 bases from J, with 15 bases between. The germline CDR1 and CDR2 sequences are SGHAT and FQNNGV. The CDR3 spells CASSLPRTPEAFF. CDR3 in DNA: TGTGCCAGCAGCCTTCCGAGGACACCCGAAGCTTTCTTT.

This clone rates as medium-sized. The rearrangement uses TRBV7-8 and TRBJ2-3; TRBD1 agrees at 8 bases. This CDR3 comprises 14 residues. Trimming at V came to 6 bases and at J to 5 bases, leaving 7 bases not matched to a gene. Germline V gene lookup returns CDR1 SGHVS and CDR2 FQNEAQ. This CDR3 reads CASRQGVSIDTQYF. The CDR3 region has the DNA TGTGCCAGCAGACAGGGGGTGTCCATAGATACGCAGTATTTT.

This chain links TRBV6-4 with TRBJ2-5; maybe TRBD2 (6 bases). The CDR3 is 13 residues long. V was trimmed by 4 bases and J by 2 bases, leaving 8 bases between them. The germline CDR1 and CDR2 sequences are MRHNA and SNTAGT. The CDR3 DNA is TGTGCCAGCAGTGTAGCGGAACAAGAGACCCAGTACTTC. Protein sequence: CASSVAEQETQYF.

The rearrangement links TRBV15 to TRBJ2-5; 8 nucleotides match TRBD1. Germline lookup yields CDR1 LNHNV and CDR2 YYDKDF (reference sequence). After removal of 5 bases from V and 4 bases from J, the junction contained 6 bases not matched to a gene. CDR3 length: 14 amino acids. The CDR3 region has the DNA TGTGCCACCAGCTTAGGACAGGGCGGAGAGACCCAGTACTTC. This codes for CATSLGQGGETQYF.

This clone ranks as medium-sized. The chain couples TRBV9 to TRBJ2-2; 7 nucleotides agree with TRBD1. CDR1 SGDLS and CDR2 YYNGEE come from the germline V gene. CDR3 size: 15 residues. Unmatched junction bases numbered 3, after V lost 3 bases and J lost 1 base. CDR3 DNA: TGTGCCAGCAGCGGAAGACAGGGGAACACCGGGGAGCTGTTTTTT. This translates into CASSGRQGNTGELFF.

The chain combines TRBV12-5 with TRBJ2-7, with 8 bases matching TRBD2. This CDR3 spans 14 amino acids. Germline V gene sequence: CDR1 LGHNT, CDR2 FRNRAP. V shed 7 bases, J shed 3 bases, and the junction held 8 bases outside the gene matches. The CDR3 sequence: CASAPIGGDYEQYF. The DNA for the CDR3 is TGTGCTAGTGCCCCCATCGGGGGGGACTACGAGCAGTACTTC. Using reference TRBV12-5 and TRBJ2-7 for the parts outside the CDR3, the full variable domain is DARVTQTPRHKVTEMGQEVTMRCQPILGHNTVFWYRQTMMQGLELLAYFRNRAPLDDSGMPKDRFSAEMPDATLATLKIQPSEPRDSAVYFCASAPIGGDYEQYFGPGTRLTVT.

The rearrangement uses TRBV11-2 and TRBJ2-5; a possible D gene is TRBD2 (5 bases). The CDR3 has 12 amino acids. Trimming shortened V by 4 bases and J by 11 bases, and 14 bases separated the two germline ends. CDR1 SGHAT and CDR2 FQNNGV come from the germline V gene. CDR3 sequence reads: CASSSNGEEQYF. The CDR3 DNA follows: TGTGCCAGCAGCTCGAACGGGGAAGAGCAGTACTTC.

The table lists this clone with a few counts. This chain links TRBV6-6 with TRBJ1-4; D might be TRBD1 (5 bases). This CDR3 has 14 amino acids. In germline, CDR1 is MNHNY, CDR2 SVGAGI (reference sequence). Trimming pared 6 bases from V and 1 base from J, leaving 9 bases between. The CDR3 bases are TGTGCCAGCAGCCCGACAGTAACTAATGAAAAACTGTTTTTT. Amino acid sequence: CASSPTVTNEKLFF.

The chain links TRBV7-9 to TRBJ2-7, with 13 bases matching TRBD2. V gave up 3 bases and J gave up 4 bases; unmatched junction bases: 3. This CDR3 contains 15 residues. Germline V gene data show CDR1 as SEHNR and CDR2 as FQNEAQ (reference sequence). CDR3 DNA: TGTGCCAGCAGCTTGGGACTAGCGGGGTCTTACGAGCAGTACTTC. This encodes CASSLGLAGSYEQYF.

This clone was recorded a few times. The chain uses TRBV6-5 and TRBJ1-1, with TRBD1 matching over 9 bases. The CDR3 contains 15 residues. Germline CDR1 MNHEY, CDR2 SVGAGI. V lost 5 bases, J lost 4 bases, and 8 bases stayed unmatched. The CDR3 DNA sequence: TGTGCCAGCAGTCCAACAGGGGGCTCGGGCACTGAAGCTTTCTTT. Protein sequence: CASSPTGGSGTEAFF.

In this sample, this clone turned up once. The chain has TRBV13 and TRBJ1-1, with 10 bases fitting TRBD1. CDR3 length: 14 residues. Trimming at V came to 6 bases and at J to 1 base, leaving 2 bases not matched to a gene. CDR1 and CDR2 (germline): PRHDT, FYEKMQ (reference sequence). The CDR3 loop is CASRGTGENTEAFF. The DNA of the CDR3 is TGTGCCAGCAGGGGGACAGGGGAGAACACTGAAGCTTTCTTT.

The CDR3 DNA reads as TGTGCCAGCAGCCCGGTAGGCGGGGGACAAGAGACCCAGTACTTC. This gives the protein CASSPVGGGQETQYF. V gene TRBV7-9 combines with J gene TRBJ2-5; 7 bases line up with TRBD2. Germline V lookup: CDR1 SEHNR, CDR2 FQNEAQ (reference sequence). Germline trimming cut 5 bases from V and 2 bases from J; bases unmatched to any gene: 8. CDR3 length: 15 residues.

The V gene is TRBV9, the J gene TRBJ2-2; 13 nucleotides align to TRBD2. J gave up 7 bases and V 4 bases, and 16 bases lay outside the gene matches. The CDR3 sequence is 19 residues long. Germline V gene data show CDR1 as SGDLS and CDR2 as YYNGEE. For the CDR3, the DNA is TGTGCCAGCAGCCAAGGGGAAGTCACTAGCGGGGGGGCGATCGGGGAGCTGTTTTTT. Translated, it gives CASSQGEVTSGGAIGELFF.

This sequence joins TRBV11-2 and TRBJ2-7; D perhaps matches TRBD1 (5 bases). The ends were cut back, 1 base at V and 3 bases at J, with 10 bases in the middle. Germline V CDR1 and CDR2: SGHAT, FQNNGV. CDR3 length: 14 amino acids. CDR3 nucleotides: TGTGCCAGCAGCTTAGGCTTAGGGGACTACGAGCAGTACTTC. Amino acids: CASSLGLGDYEQYF.

The CDR3 reads CAARDRTGHTEAFF. The DNA of the CDR3 is TGTGCCGCACGTGACAGGACAGGCCACACTGAAGCTTTCTTT. The gene calls are TRBV6-5 and TRBJ1-1; 7 bases are a match to TRBD1. Per germline, CDR1 MNHEY and CDR2 SVGAGI. This CDR3 has 14 residues. J was trimmed by 3 bases and V by 11 bases; bases with no gene match: 12.

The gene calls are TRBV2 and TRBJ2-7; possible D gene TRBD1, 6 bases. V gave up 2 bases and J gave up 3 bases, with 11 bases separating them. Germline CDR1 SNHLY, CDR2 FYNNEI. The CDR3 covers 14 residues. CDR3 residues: CASSENREVYEQYF. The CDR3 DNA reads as TGTGCCAGCAGTGAAAACAGGGAAGTCTACGAGCAGTACTTC.

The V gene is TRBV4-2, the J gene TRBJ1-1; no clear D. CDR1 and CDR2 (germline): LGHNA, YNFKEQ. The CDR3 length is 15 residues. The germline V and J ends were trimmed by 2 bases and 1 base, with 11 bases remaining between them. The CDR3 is CASSQLGGTNTEAFF. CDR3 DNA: TGTGCCAGCAGCCAACTTGGCGGCACGAACACTGAAGCTTTCTTT.